Detailed here is one T cell receptor beta chain. Its antigen is still unknown. The CDR3 extends over 15 amino acids. CDR1 MNHEY and CDR2 SMNVEV come from the germline V gene (reference sequence). With 1 base clipped from V and 0 bases from J, the junction kept 0 bases outside the gene matches. Unique molecular identifiers featured in each of the TCR beta cDNA libraries. Each CDR3 protein gets one entry after TCRdb re-called the PCR reads with MiXCR. The sample has around 400,000 distinct CDR3 sequences; 30% to 40% are singletons. This record belongs to a study of post-analysis software for immune sequencing data. Study-wide results and caveats: F-measure co-clustering was strong for batch-matched samples. In patients, TRBV5-6, TRBV5-1 and TRBV20-1 belonged to roughly 5 TRBV segments found more frequently than in controls.

Sequenced material: blood. The TCR comes from a girl aged 2 to 10 with multiple sclerosis. The chain has TRBV27 and TRBJ1-1; TRBD1 matches at 9 bases. CDR3 region: CASSLYRGLNTEAFF. The DNA of the CDR3 is TGTGCCAGCAGTTTATACAGGGGGCTGAACACTGAAGCTTTCTTT.